These 14 T cell receptor beta chains were sequenced from one sample in a study of shared T cell receptors in the human thymus. Assay: immunoSEQ multiplex PCR; the TCRdb copy retains only in-frame clones and omits some. The sample shows roughly 500,000 clones, 75% to 85% of them seen only once. These records were also assigned to another study, of human thymus T cells.

The material sequenced was thymocytes. These receptor sequences come from a boy in the first two years of life with a congenital heart defect.

The chain recombines TRBV7-2 with TRBJ2-1, with D perhaps TRBD1 (6 bases). The V gene lost 3 bases and the J gene lost 6 bases, with 9 bases spanning the gap. Germline loops: CDR1 SGHTA, CDR2 FQGNSA. CDR3 size: 13 residues. CDR3 sequence reads: CASSFPGANEQFF. The CDR3 DNA is TGTGCCAGCAGCTTTCCAGGGGCCAATGAGCAGTTCTTC.

The rearrangement links TRBV7-2 to TRBJ2-7, with a tentative D call TRBD1 (6 bases). CDR3 length: 14 amino acids. With 5 bases removed from V and 2 bases from J, the gap between germline ends came to 13 bases. Germline V gene lookup returns CDR1 SGHTA and CDR2 FQGNSA. The CDR3 DNA is TGTGCCAGCAGCGGACAGCTCACCCCCTACGAGCAGTACTTC. It yields the protein CASSGQLTPYEQYF.

The J gene is TRBJ2-7, the V gene TRBV4-2, with TRBD2 identical over 11 bases. Looked up from germline, CDR1 is LGHNA and CDR2 is YNFKEQ. The V gene end was trimmed by 0 bases and the J gene end by 0 bases; junction bases not matched to a gene: 13. This CDR3 contains 20 residues. The CDR3 loop is CASSQDWGRGLAESSYEQYF. The CDR3 DNA sequence: TGTGCCAGCAGCCAAGATTGGGGTAGGGGACTAGCGGAGAGCTCCTACGAGCAGTACTTC.

The CDR3 spells CASTGHLQETQYF. In DNA, the CDR3 is TGTGCCAGCACGGGACACCTCCAAGAGACCCAGTACTTC. J is TRBJ2-5 and V is TRBV5-4; D may be TRBD1 (6 bases). Trimming removed 6 bases at V and 1 base at J, with 10 bases between. There are 13 residues in the CDR3. Per germline, CDR1 SGHNT and CDR2 YYREEE (reference sequence).

In its sample, this clone was seen a few times. The chain recombines TRBV28 with TRBJ2-3, with a possible D match to TRBD2 (7 bases). The germline V and J ends were trimmed by 2 bases and 4 bases, with 19 bases remaining between them. The CDR3 is made up of 17 amino acids. Germline values: CDR1 MDHEN, CDR2 SYDVKM. This CDR3 reads CASSLGGASMGPDTQYF. The CDR3 DNA is TGTGCCAGCAGTTTAGGGGGGGCTAGCATGGGCCCAGATACGCAGTATTTT.

Here the CDR3 reads CASSIKQGNNEQFF. As DNA, the CDR3 is TGTGCCAGCAGCATAAAACAGGGAAACAATGAGCAGTTCTTC. This rearrangement joins TRBV9 to TRBJ2-1; D is perhaps TRBD1 (6 bases). The CDR3 covers 14 residues. Trimming took off 4 bases at V and 5 bases at J, with 13 bases between the two ends. Germline CDR1 and CDR2: SGDLS and YYNGEE.

This sequence joins TRBV2 and TRBJ1-2; 9 nucleotides line up with TRBD1. The trim removed 8 bases at V and 6 bases at J, leaving 13 bases unmatched. Germline V lookup: CDR1 SNHLY, CDR2 FYNNEI. The CDR3 contains 15 residues. Here the CDR3 DNA reads TGTGCCAGCGAGGAATACAGGGGGCATTCAGATGGCTACACCTTC. Translating it yields CASEEYRGHSDGYTF.

The chain uses TRBV10-2 and TRBJ1-3; possible D gene TRBD1, 5 bases. CDR3 length: 15 amino acids. Looked up from germline, CDR1 is WSHSY and CDR2 is SAAADI. V was cut by 11 bases and J by 2 bases, with 19 bases left in between. CDR3 bases: TGCGCCGTAGAGGCGAATGGGGGGACTGGAAACACCATATATTTT. It yields the protein CAVEANGGTGNTIYF.

This clone was picked up a small number of times. The J gene is TRBJ2-7, the V gene TRBV6-6, with TRBD2 matching over 8 bases. CDR3 length equals 15 residues. Unmatched junction bases numbered 9, after V lost 6 bases and J lost 2 bases. In germline, CDR1 is MNHNY, CDR2 SVGAGI (reference sequence). CDR3 in DNA: TGTGCCAGCAGGTATATAGCGGGATCTCCCTACGAGCAGTACTTC. This codes for CASRYIAGSPYEQYF.

The chain carries TRBV7-9 and TRBJ2-6, with unresolved D. This CDR3 comprises 15 residues. Per germline, CDR1 SEHNR and CDR2 FQNEAQ (reference sequence). V lost 1 base to trimming and J lost 3 bases, with 7 bases between them. The DNA for the CDR3 is TGTGCCAGCAGCTTAGTGAGGAATGGGGCCAACGTCCTGACTTTC. This sequence encodes CASSLVRNGANVLTF.

The chain couples TRBV5-4 to TRBJ2-7; TRBD1 is a possible D gene (6 bases). Germline V CDR1 and CDR2: SGHNT, YYREEE (reference sequence). The V end lost 0 bases, the J end lost 0 bases, and 13 bases lay between the germline ends. The CDR3 totals 16 residues. The CDR3: CASSLGNRESSYEQYF. CDR3 nucleotides: TGTGCCAGCAGCTTGGGTAACAGGGAAAGCTCCTACGAGCAGTACTTC.

This chain joins TRBV15 and TRBJ2-7; D is possibly TRBD2 (6 bases). Germline V CDR1 and CDR2: LNHNV, YYDKDF (reference sequence). Trimming cost V 1 base and J 1 base, with 11 bases left between them. This CDR3 spans 15 amino acids. CDR3 sequence (DNA): TGTGCCACCAGCAGAGCGCGGGGACCATCCTACGAGCAGTACTTC. Translating it yields CATSRARGPSYEQYF.

This sequence joins TRBV11-3 and TRBJ2-3, with TRBD2 matching over 8 bases. Germline V lookup: CDR1 SGHNT, CDR2 YENEEA. This CDR3 contains 17 residues. Trimming took 2 bases from V and 6 from J; bases not matched to a gene: 13. In DNA, the CDR3 is TGTGCCAGCAGCTTATCCTGCCTAGCGGGTGGGGGGGATACGCAGTATTTT. As protein: CASSLSCLAGGGDTQYF.

The chain carries TRBV7-2 and TRBJ2-5; TRBD2 might be the D (5 bases). The CDR3 runs to 16 residues. Trimming took off 3 bases at V and 1 base at J, with 15 bases between the two ends. CDR1 SGHTA and CDR2 FQGNSA come from the germline V gene. CDR3 sequence reads: CASSFVQRRFQETQYF. DNA for the CDR3: TGTGCCAGCAGCTTCGTCCAGCGGAGATTCCAAGAGACCCAGTACTTC.